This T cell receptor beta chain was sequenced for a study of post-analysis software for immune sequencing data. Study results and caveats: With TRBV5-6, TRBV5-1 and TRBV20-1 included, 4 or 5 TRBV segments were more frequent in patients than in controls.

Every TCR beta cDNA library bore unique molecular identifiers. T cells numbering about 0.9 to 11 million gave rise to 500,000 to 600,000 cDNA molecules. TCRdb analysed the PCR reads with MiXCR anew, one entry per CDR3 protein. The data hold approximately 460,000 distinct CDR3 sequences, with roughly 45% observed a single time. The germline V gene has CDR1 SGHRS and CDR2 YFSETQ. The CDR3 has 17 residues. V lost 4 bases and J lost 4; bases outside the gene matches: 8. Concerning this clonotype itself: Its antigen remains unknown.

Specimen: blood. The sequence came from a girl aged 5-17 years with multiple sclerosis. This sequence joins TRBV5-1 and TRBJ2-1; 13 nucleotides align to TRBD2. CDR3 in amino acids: CASSPGLAGENYNEQFF. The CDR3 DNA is TGCGCCAGCAGCCCAGGACTAGCGGGAGAAAATTACAATGAGCAGTTCTTC. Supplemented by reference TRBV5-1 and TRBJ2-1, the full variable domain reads KAGVTQTPRYLIKTRGQQVTLSCSPISGHRSVSWYQQTPGQGLQFLFEYFSETQRNKGNFPGRFSGRQFSNSRSEMNVSTLELGDSALYLCASSPGLAGENYNEQFFGPGTRLTVL.